Below are 30 T cell receptor beta chains sequenced from a single sample in a study of lymphopenia after photon versus proton radiotherapy. TCRdb's copy holds only in-frame clones and misses some; the assay was immunoSEQ multiplex PCR. The sample holds some 44,000 clones, under 85% seen once. The sample consisted of peripheral blood, taken from a patient treated with proton-based radiotherapy. The receptors were gathered from a woman in her seventies with pancreatic cancer.

This chain connects TRBV4-1 to TRBJ2-5; 10 bases map to TRBD1. Germline trimming cut 0 bases from V and 2 bases from J; bases unmatched to any gene: 6. Germline CDR1 MGHRA, CDR2 YSYEKL. The CDR3 spans 17 residues. In DNA form, the CDR3 reads TGCGCCAGCAGCCAAGACCGACAGGGGGCCCAGCAAGAGACCCAGTACTTC. It codes for CASSQDRQGAQQETQYF.

CDR3 coding DNA: TGTGCCAGCAGTGCGGACGACAAGCCCTACGAGCAGTACTTC. This gives the protein CASSADDKPYEQYF. This chain uses TRBV7-2 with TRBJ2-7, with D unresolved. This CDR3 is built from 14 residues. CDR1 SGHTA and CDR2 FQGNSA come from the germline V gene. V shed 6 bases and J shed 2 bases, with 14 bases lying between them.

J is TRBJ1-2 and V is TRBV6-1; 10 positions agree with TRBD1. This CDR3 comprises 14 residues. Looked up from germline, CDR1 is MNHNS and CDR2 is SASEGT. J gave up 7 bases and V 4 bases, and 6 bases lay outside the gene matches. CDR3 residues: CASSGDRGRSGYTF. CDR3 in DNA: TGTGCCAGCAGTGGGGACAGGGGAAGGAGTGGCTACACCTTC.

The chain recombines TRBV4-3 with TRBJ1-6, with D tentatively TRBD1 (5 bases). With 0 bases removed from V and 6 bases from J, the gap between germline ends came to 9 bases. The CDR3 consists of 15 residues. The germline CDR1 and CDR2 sequences are LGHNA and YSLEER. Here the CDR3 reads CASSQEGRTNSPLHF. CDR3 nucleotide sequence: TGCGCCAGCAGCCAAGAGGGGCGGACTAATTCACCCCTCCACTTT.

The CDR3 DNA sequence: TGTGCCAGCAGCTGGGTCGGACTAGCGGACAACGCGAACACCGGGGAGCTGTTTTTT. As protein: CASSWVGLADNANTGELFF. The chain links TRBV7-3 to TRBJ2-2; TRBD2 matches at 10 bases. The CDR3 totals 19 residues. Looked up from germline, CDR1 is SGHTA and CDR2 is FQGTGA. V was pared by 4 bases and J by 0 bases, with 11 bases of the junction left unmatched.

This clone occurred many times. CDR3 in DNA: TGTGCCAGCAGTGCCTGGGACAGGGACAATTCACCCCTCCACTTT. It specifies CASSAWDRDNSPLHF. The rearrangement links TRBV27 to TRBJ1-6; 9 nucleotides match TRBD1. Germline CDR1 is MNHEY and CDR2 is SMNVEV (reference sequence). This CDR3 has 15 amino acids. V trimming: 5 bases; J trimming: 7 bases; junction bases outside the gene matches: 6.

The CDR3 DNA follows: TGTGCCAGCAGCCTCCGGTCGGGGGGCCCCGGGGAGCTGTTTTTT. Residues: CASSLRSGGPGELFF. V gene TRBV14 combines with J gene TRBJ2-2, with D possibly being TRBD2 (7 bases). Trimming removed 4 bases from V and 6 bases from J, with 15 bases in between. This CDR3 has 15 residues. Per germline, CDR1 SGHDN and CDR2 FVKESK.

The chain employs TRBV10-3 and TRBJ2-7; D remains ambiguous. V lost 2 bases to trimming and J lost 0 bases, with 11 bases between them. This CDR3 comprises 15 residues. CDR1 and CDR2 from the germline V gene are ENHRY and SYGVKD. CDR3 sequence reads: CAISERAASSYEQYF. The CDR3, as DNA: TGTGCCATCAGTGAGCGGGCAGCCAGCTCCTACGAGCAGTACTTC.

V and J are TRBV11-3 and TRBJ2-5, with TRBD1 matching 9 bases. Per germline, CDR1 SGHNT and CDR2 YENEEA. With V trimmed by 5 bases and J by 3 bases, 10 bases remained unmatched. The CDR3 has 16 amino acids. The CDR3 here is CASSVFTGGDKETQYF. CDR3 sequence (DNA): TGTGCCAGCAGCGTATTCACAGGGGGCGATAAAGAGACCCAGTACTTC. Variable domain in full (rest from reference TRBV11-3 and TRBJ2-5): EAGVVQSPRYKIIEKKQPVAFWCNPISGHNTLYWYLQNLGQGPELLIRYENEEAVDDSQLPKDRFSAERLKGVDSTLKIQPAELGDSAVYLCASSVFTGGDKETQYFGPGTRLLVL.

The rearrangement joins TRBV4-3 to TRBJ2-2, with 12 nucleotides matching TRBD2. The CDR3 has 16 amino acids. Trimming removed 4 bases from V and 7 bases from J; junction bases left unmatched: 7. Per the germline V gene, CDR1 is LGHNA and CDR2 is YSLEER. The CDR3 is CASSLTSGRVVGELFF. As DNA, the CDR3 is TGCGCCAGCAGCCTGACTAGCGGGAGAGTAGTCGGGGAGCTGTTTTTT.

V is TRBV6-4 and J is TRBJ1-2; 12 nucleotides agree with TRBD1. After removal of 4 bases from V and 6 bases from J, the junction contained 3 bases not matched to a gene. The CDR3 runs to 14 residues. The V gene's germline CDR1 is MRHNA and CDR2 SNTAGT. CDR3 sequence reads: CASSVGQGANGYTF. The CDR3 DNA sequence: TGTGCCAGCAGTGTGGGACAGGGGGCAAATGGCTACACCTTC.

The J gene is TRBJ2-1, the V gene TRBV5-1; D assignment may be TRBD1 or TRBD2 (5 bases each). Germline V gene sequence: CDR1 SGHRS, CDR2 YFSETQ. The CDR3 contains 15 residues. Trimming cost V 1 base and J 4 bases, with 12 bases left between them. This CDR3 is CASSLLPGPYNEQFF. CDR3 nucleotide sequence: TGCGCCAGCAGCTTGTTGCCGGGACCTTACAATGAGCAGTTCTTC.

V is TRBV5-4 and J is TRBJ2-7, with D possibly TRBD1 on 5 matching bases. This CDR3 is 15 amino acids long. CDR1 and CDR2 (germline): SGHNT, YYREEE (reference sequence). V gave up 0 bases and J gave up 6 bases, with 16 bases separating them. CDR3 DNA sequence: TGTGCCAGCAGCTTGGCCCAGGGTGAGTTTTCCGAGCAGTACTTC. Residues: CASSLAQGEFSEQYF. Variable domain in full (rest from reference TRBV5-4 and TRBJ2-7): ETGVTQSPTHLIKTRGQQVTLRCSSQSGHNTVSWYQQALGQGPQFIFQYYREEENGRGNFPPRFSGLQFPNYSSELNVNALELDDSALYLCASSLAQGEFSEQYFGPGTRLTVT.

The chain links TRBV18 to TRBJ2-7, with 11 bases aligning to TRBD1. This CDR3 is built from 15 residues. CDR1 and CDR2 (germline): KGHSH, LQKENI. The V segment lost 3 bases and the J segment 0 bases; nucleotides outside the gene matches: 1. The CDR3 bases are TGTGCCAGCTCACCGGGGACAGGGGGCTCCTACGAGCAGTACTTC. It codes for CASSPGTGGSYEQYF.

The CDR3 nucleotides are TGTGCCAGCAGCTTGGTGAGGGAAGAGACCCAGTACTTC. Translated: CASSLVREETQYF. The V call is TRBV5-4, the J call TRBJ2-5; tentatively, D is TRBD2 (5 bases). The V end was cut by 0 bases, the J end by 3 bases, with 6 bases between. The V gene's germline CDR1 is SGHNT and CDR2 YYREEE (reference sequence). The CDR3 extends over 13 amino acids.

The V gene is TRBV4-2, the J gene TRBJ1-2, with D possibly TRBD1 on 6 matching bases. The ends were cut back, 0 bases at V and 7 bases at J, with 6 bases in the middle. The CDR3 is 12 amino acids. In germline, CDR1 is LGHNA, CDR2 YNFKEQ. In DNA, the CDR3 is TGTGCCAGCAGCCAAGAAGGGGGTGGCTACACCTTC. Its translation: CASSQEGGGYTF.

J is TRBJ2-1 and V is TRBV7-3; perhaps TRBD1 as D (6 bases). The V end was cut by 5 bases, the J end by 3 bases, with 14 bases between. This CDR3 region has 15 residues. CDR1 is SGHTA, CDR2 FQGTGA, per germline. In DNA, the CDR3 is TGTGCCAGCAGCCGAGTCCAGGGGAACTACAATGAGCAGTTCTTC. This translates into CASSRVQGNYNEQFF. Full variable domain (missing parts from reference TRBV7-3 and TRBJ2-1): GAGVSQTPSNKVTEKGKYVELRCDPISGHTALYWYRQSLGQGPEFLIYFQGTGAADDSGLPNDRFFAVRPEGSVSTLKIQRTERGDSAVYLCASSRVQGNYNEQFFGPGTRLTVL.

The CDR3, as DNA: TGTGCCAGTAGTATAGGTTTCTCCTACTCCTACGAGCAGTACTTC. It codes for CASSIGFSYSYEQYF. The chain links TRBV19 to TRBJ2-7, with D uncertain. Trimming cost V 1 base and J 0 bases, with 10 bases left between them. Germline lookup yields CDR1 LNHDA and CDR2 SQIVND (reference sequence). This CDR3 comprises 15 residues.

The chain uses TRBV5-1 and TRBJ2-5, with D hard to call. This CDR3 comprises 14 residues. CDR1 and CDR2 from the germline V gene are SGHRS and YFSETQ. V was trimmed by 7 bases and J by 1 base, leaving 14 bases between them. For the CDR3, the DNA is TGCGCCAGCGCTCCCGGTAGCAGCCAAGAGACCCAGTACTTC. It is translated as CASAPGSSQETQYF.

V and J are TRBV28 and TRBJ2-6, with D unresolved. The V gene lost 5 bases and the J gene lost 0 bases, with 11 bases spanning the gap. The CDR3 is 16 amino acids. Germline V lookup: CDR1 MDHEN, CDR2 SYDVKM. This CDR3 reads CASSLYYNSGANVLTF. Here the CDR3 DNA reads TGTGCCAGCAGTCTGTACTACAACTCTGGGGCCAACGTCCTGACTTTC.

The V call is TRBV28, the J call TRBJ2-7; 10 nucleotides agree with TRBD2. The CDR3 consists of 14 residues. Unmatched junction bases numbered 9, after V lost 9 bases and J lost 4 bases. Looked up from germline, CDR1 is MDHEN and CDR2 is SYDVKM. In DNA form, the CDR3 reads TGTGCCAGTCGCGGGACTAGCGTTTATTACGAGCAGTACTTC. It specifies CASRGTSVYYEQYF.

The V and J genes are TRBV2 and TRBJ2-5; tentatively, D is TRBD2 (6 bases). Germline V gene lookup returns CDR1 SNHLY and CDR2 FYNNEI. The CDR3 sequence is 14 residues long. Trimming removed 8 bases at V and 2 bases at J, with 15 bases between. CDR3 protein: CASPGLGVQETQYF. The CDR3 coding sequence is TGTGCCAGCCCGGGACTCGGCGTACAAGAGACCCAGTACTTC.

The V gene is TRBV15, the J gene TRBJ2-7; 8 bases match TRBD2. Trimming cost V 0 bases and J 5 bases; bases outside gene matches: 9. This CDR3 is built from 16 residues. CDR1 and CDR2 (germline): LNHNV, YYDKDF (reference sequence). CDR3 amino acids: CATSREAGVNLHEQYF. CDR3 in DNA: TGTGCCACCAGCAGAGAAGCGGGAGTCAACCTCCACGAGCAGTACTTC.

The chain carries TRBV5-4 and TRBJ2-2; D is unclear. Trimming took 3 bases from V and 0 from J, leaving 12 bases between them. Germline V gene data show CDR1 as SGHNT and CDR2 as YYREEE (reference sequence). The CDR3 covers 16 residues. Written as DNA, the CDR3 is TGTGCCAGCAGCTCCGGTCAGACCCCGAACACCGGGGAGCTGTTTTTT. Translating gives CASSSGQTPNTGELFF.

The chain recombines TRBV25-1 with TRBJ2-1, with 8 bases aligning to TRBD1. CDR3 length equals 15 residues. Per the germline V gene, CDR1 is MGHDK and CDR2 is SYGVNS. The J segment lost 3 bases and the V segment lost 6 bases, leaving 7 bases of the junction unmatched. The CDR3 DNA reads TGTGCCAGCAGATCCGGGACAGGCTTCTACAATGAGCAGTTCTTC. This codes for CASRSGTGFYNEQFF.

The chain has TRBV6-5 and TRBJ2-1; 11 bases agree with TRBD2. The length of the CDR3 is 16 residues. V trimming: 2 bases; J trimming: 8 bases; junction bases outside the gene matches: 8. Germline values: CDR1 MNHEY, CDR2 SVGAGI. The CDR3 sequence is CASSYMSSGRLYEQFF. DNA of the CDR3: TGTGCCAGCAGTTACATGTCTAGCGGGAGGTTGTATGAGCAGTTCTTC.

V gene TRBV7-2 combines with J gene TRBJ2-5; the D is unclear. The J call may be wrong; the DNA end is better matched by TRBJ2-7. The CDR3 is 12 residues long. Germline CDR1 SGHTA, CDR2 FQGNSA. The CDR3 protein is CASSLEAYEQYF. The CDR3 DNA sequence: TGTGCCAGCAGCTTAGAGGCCTACGAGCAGTACTTC.

V usage is TRBV6-6 and J usage is TRBJ1-6; possible D gene TRBD1, 5 bases. CDR1 is MNHNY, CDR2 SVGAGI, per germline (reference sequence). CDR3 length: 14 amino acids. V lost 6 bases and J lost 9, with 15 bases in between. The CDR3 region has the DNA TGTGCCAGCAGCATCAGGGTCAAGGGTTCACCCCTCCACTTT. This gives the protein CASSIRVKGSPLHF.

The chain links TRBV7-9 to TRBJ1-3, with D tentatively TRBD1 (5 bases). The CDR3 loop spans 15 amino acids. Trimming removed 5 bases from V and 0 bases from J, with 11 bases in between. CDR1 and CDR2 from the germline V gene are SEHNR and FQNEAQ (reference sequence). CDR3 DNA sequence: TGTGCCAGCAGCCCCCCACAGGACTCTGGAAACACCATATATTTT. It specifies CASSPPQDSGNTIYF.

V usage is TRBV29-1 and J usage is TRBJ2-4; the match to TRBD2 covers 7 bases. This CDR3 region has 11 residues. Trimming removed 1 base from V and 12 bases from J; junction bases left unmatched: 3. CDR1 and CDR2 from the germline V gene are SQVTM and ANQGSEA. The CDR3 is CSVEVRDYQYF. The CDR3 DNA follows: TGCAGCGTTGAAGTACGGGACTATCAGTACTTC.